What follows are 30 T cell receptor beta chains derived from one specimen sequenced in a study of cytomegalovirus exposure and HLA in healthy donors. Some clones are missing from TCRdb's copy, which holds only in-frame ones; the method was immunoSEQ multiplex PCR. The sample carries 200,000 to 250,000 clones, over 65% recorded once. Sample: PBMCs. These TCRs come from a woman under 30 in good health and CMV-seronegative.

This sequence joins TRBV7-9 and TRBJ2-4; possible D gene TRBD2, 7 bases. The CDR3 spans 15 residues. V lost 4 bases and J 7 bases, leaving 17 bases between the germline ends. The germline CDR1 and CDR2 sequences are SEHNR and FQNEAQ (reference sequence). CDR3 sequence (DNA): TGTGCCAGCAGCTCGAGCCGGGGGGCTTGGAACATTCAGTACTTC. Its protein is CASSSSRGAWNIQYF.

About this clone: The same CDR3 arises from other DNA sequences in this sample as well. The CDR3 spells CAWSRDRGYGYTF. The CDR3 nucleotides are TGTGCCTGGAGCCGGGACAGGGGCTATGGCTACACCTTC. This chain joins TRBV30 and TRBJ1-2, with 10 bases matching TRBD1. V shed 3 bases, J shed 4 bases, and the junction held 2 bases outside the gene matches. Germline lookup yields CDR1 GTSNPN and CDR2 SVGIG (reference sequence). CDR3 size: 13 residues.

In its sample, this clone was seen once. The chain uses TRBV7-2 and TRBJ2-5, with 10 bases lining up with TRBD2. After removal of 2 bases from V and 5 bases from J, the junction contained 8 bases not matched to a gene. The germline CDR1 and CDR2 sequences are SGHTA and FQGNSA. The CDR3 length is 16 residues. The CDR3 region has the DNA TGTGCCAGCAGCTTACAGAAGCGGGAGGGCCGGGAGACCCAGTACTTC. Amino acid sequence: CASSLQKREGRETQYF.

The chain couples TRBV7-9 to TRBJ1-1; the match to TRBD1 covers 10 bases. The CDR3 runs 15 residues. Germline assignment: CDR1 SEHNR and CDR2 FQNEAQ (reference sequence). V lost 6 bases to trimming and J lost 0 bases; unmatched junction nucleotides: 4. Here the CDR3 reads CASRPGQGVNTEAFF. DNA for the CDR3: TGTGCCAGCAGGCCCGGACAGGGGGTGAACACTGAAGCTTTCTTT.

The chain combines TRBV11-3 with TRBJ2-1; D is ambiguous. The V gene lost 0 bases and the J gene lost 0 bases, with 9 bases spanning the gap. The CDR3 is 16 amino acids. Germline CDR1 and CDR2: SGHNT and YENEEA. Here the CDR3 reads CASSLDSGSSYNEQFF. The CDR3 nucleotides are TGTGCCAGCAGCTTAGATTCGGGCAGCTCCTACAATGAGCAGTTCTTC.

This chain links TRBV4-1 with TRBJ2-2; 9 positions match TRBD1. Germline V CDR1 and CDR2: MGHRA, YSYEKL. J gave up 7 bases and V 3 bases, and 9 bases lay outside the gene matches. This CDR3 has 16 amino acids. CDR3 sequence reads: CASSHPGQGRVGELFF. The CDR3 bases are TGCGCCAGCAGCCACCCAGGACAGGGGCGAGTCGGGGAGCTGTTTTTT.

The rearrangement joins TRBV9 to TRBJ2-2; D call uncertain. Germline CDR1 and CDR2: SGDLS and YYNGEE. V lost 3 bases and J 5 bases, leaving 5 bases between the germline ends. The CDR3 runs 12 residues. The CDR3 DNA follows: TGTGCCAGCAGCGCGAGTACCGGGGAGCTGTTTTTT. Its translation is CASSASTGELFF.

V and J are TRBV27 and TRBJ2-2; 8 nucleotides agree with TRBD2. With 2 bases clipped from V and 3 bases from J, the junction kept 8 bases outside the gene matches. CDR1 and CDR2 from the germline V gene are MNHEY and SMNVEV (reference sequence). The CDR3 totals 17 residues. The CDR3: CASSLNREGAYTGELFF. DNA of the CDR3: TGTGCCAGCAGTTTAAATCGGGAGGGAGCCTACACCGGGGAGCTGTTTTTT.

There are a few counts of this clone. The rearrangement joins TRBV5-5 to TRBJ2-1; possibly TRBD1 for D (5 bases). V lost 5 bases and J 4 bases, leaving 19 bases between the germline ends. Germline CDR1 is SGHKS and CDR2 is YYEKEE (reference sequence). The CDR3 sequence is 16 residues long. The CDR3 loop is CASSSLGPDSYNEQFF. CDR3 bases: TGTGCCAGCAGTTCTCTGGGGCCAGACTCTTACAATGAGCAGTTCTTC.

The rearrangement uses TRBV4-1 and TRBJ1-1; D uncertain. The CDR3 runs 12 residues. The V end was cut by 1 base, the J end by 5 bases, with 5 bases between. CDR1 is MGHRA and CDR2 is YSYEKL in the germline V gene. CDR3 coding DNA: TGCGCCAGCAGCCAAGCCCGTACTGAAGCTTTCTTT. Its translation is CASSQARTEAFF.

The chain is built from TRBV29-1 and TRBJ2-7; possible D gene TRBD2, 5 bases. The V and J ends lost 6 bases and 2 bases respectively, with 17 bases between them. Germline V lookup: CDR1 SQVTM, CDR2 ANQGSEA. The CDR3 is made up of 14 amino acids. The CDR3 sequence: CSVSTEGGAYEQYF. CDR3 in DNA: TGCAGCGTGTCCACAGAGGGTGGTGCCTACGAGCAGTACTTC.

The chain links TRBV6-5 to TRBJ2-2, with 8 bases identical to TRBD1. Germline CDR1 is MNHEY and CDR2 is SVGAGI. The CDR3 is made up of 15 amino acids. V dropped 7 bases and J dropped 4; count of bases not matched to a gene: 8. In DNA, the CDR3 is TGTGCCAGCACCCCCCAGGGGGCGGGCACCGGGGAGCTGTTTTTT. Translation gives CASTPQGAGTGELFF.

The chain combines TRBV19 with TRBJ1-5, with unresolved D. The CDR3 has 16 amino acids. The germline gives CDR1 LNHDA, CDR2 SQIVND (reference sequence). Trimming left V 3 bases short and J 0 bases short, with 12 bases between. CDR3 in DNA: TGTGCCAGTAGTATCGCCCAGGTAATTAGCAATCAGCCCCAGCATTTT. It encodes CASSIAQVISNQPQHF.

This chain connects TRBV6-5 to TRBJ1-4, with TRBD1 as a possible D gene (5 bases). This CDR3 is built from 15 residues. Germline V gene sequence: CDR1 MNHEY, CDR2 SVGAGI. Trimming removed 5 bases from V and 4 bases from J, with 14 bases in between. In nucleotides, the CDR3 is TGTGCCAGCAGTACCCGGGACGGGGTTAATGAAAAACTGTTTTTT. It is translated as CASSTRDGVNEKLFF.

The rearrangement joins TRBV27 to TRBJ2-2; 9 nucleotides agree with TRBD1. The CDR3 covers 14 residues. Trimming at V came to 5 bases and at J to 9 bases, leaving 7 bases not matched to a gene. Germline lookup yields CDR1 MNHEY and CDR2 SMNVEV (reference sequence). The chain's CDR3 is CASSVNRGRWELFF. The CDR3 DNA reads as TGTGCCAGCAGTGTCAACAGGGGGCGCTGGGAGCTGTTTTTT.

CDR3 nucleotides: TGTGCCAGCAGTTCCCCGGGGACCCCTGCCCGCTCTGGGGCCAACGTCCTGACTTTC. Amino acids: CASSSPGTPARSGANVLTF. J is TRBJ2-6 and V is TRBV28; D may be TRBD1 or TRBD2 (5 bases each). From germline, CDR1 is MDHEN and CDR2 SYDVKM. The CDR3 is 19 amino acids. Trimming took 4 bases from V and 0 from J, leaving 19 bases between them.

The genes are TRBV15 and TRBJ1-5, with D uncertain. The V and J ends lost 3 bases and 3 bases respectively, with 9 bases between them. Per the germline V gene, CDR1 is LNHNV and CDR2 is YYDKDF (reference sequence). The CDR3 sequence is 14 residues long. CDR3 in DNA: TGTGCCACCAGCAGGGTGGGATTCAATCAGCCCCAGCATTTT. Encoded protein: CATSRVGFNQPQHF.

The chain combines TRBV7-2 with TRBJ1-4; D gene ambiguous. Trimming pared 5 bases from V and 4 bases from J, leaving 11 bases between. This CDR3 contains 14 residues. Looked up from germline, CDR1 is SGHTA and CDR2 is FQGNSA. DNA for the CDR3: TGTGCCAGCAGCCCCCAGCCAATTAATGAAAAACTGTTTTTT. It is translated as CASSPQPINEKLFF.

This chain connects TRBV6-1 to TRBJ2-7; D could derive from TRBD1 or TRBD2 (5 bases each). Germline assignment: CDR1 MNHNS and CDR2 SASEGT. The CDR3 length is 13 residues. V was clipped by 2 bases and J by 3 bases, with 8 bases between them. The CDR3 bases are TGTGCCAGCAGTGAAATGGGGGACTACGAGCAGTACTTC. Residues: CASSEMGDYEQYF.

The chain carries TRBV9 and TRBJ1-3, with D perhaps TRBD1 (6 bases). Deletions cut 3 bases from V and 0 bases from J, with 10 bases between. CDR1 and CDR2 from the germline V gene are SGDLS and YYNGEE. This CDR3 region has 15 residues. The CDR3 spells CASSGQVPSGNTIYF. DNA of the CDR3: TGTGCCAGCAGCGGACAGGTTCCCTCTGGAAACACCATATATTTT.

V usage is TRBV9 and J usage is TRBJ2-7; D might be TRBD1 (6 bases). V gave up 0 bases and J gave up 0 bases, with 16 bases separating them. Germline V gives CDR1 SGDLS, CDR2 YYNGEE. The CDR3 consists of 17 residues. The CDR3 DNA is TGTGCCAGCAGCGTAGAGTTGGGGGCGGATTACTCCTACGAGCAGTACTTC. This encodes CASSVELGADYSYEQYF.

The chain has TRBV10-3 and TRBJ1-5; 7 nucleotides match TRBD1. The CDR3 has 13 residues. The germline V gene encodes CDR1 ENHRY and CDR2 SYGVKD. Losses at the gene ends were 8 bases for V and 5 bases for J; bases not matched to a gene: 6. The CDR3 here is CAIGQGVDQPQHF. The DNA for the CDR3 is TGTGCCATCGGGCAGGGGGTTGATCAGCCCCAGCATTTT.

The rearrangement uses TRBV19 and TRBJ1-2, with D possibly matching TRBD1 (5 bases). Germline-derived CDR1 and CDR2 are LNHDA and SQIVND (reference sequence). Trimming took 6 bases from V and 4 from J, leaving 18 bases between them. There are 15 residues in the CDR3. This CDR3 reads CASSADPGVIYGYTF. CDR3 coding DNA: TGTGCCAGTAGCGCCGACCCGGGGGTCATCTATGGCTACACCTTC.

This chain links TRBV5-1 with TRBJ2-7, with D possibly matching TRBD1 (6 bases). The V and J ends lost 6 bases and 0 bases respectively, with 13 bases between them. Germline V gene lookup returns CDR1 SGHRS and CDR2 YFSETQ. The CDR3 is 14 residues long. CDR3 loop: CASTRDTSSYEQYF. CDR3 nucleotides: TGCGCCAGCACCCGGGACACAAGCTCCTACGAGCAGTACTTC.

The rearrangement uses TRBV11-1 and TRBJ2-1; D possibly uses TRBD1 or TRBD2 (5 bases each). The CDR3 has 14 residues. The germline V and J ends were trimmed by 0 bases and 8 bases, with 11 bases remaining between them. CDR1 is SGHAT, CDR2 FQDESV, per germline (reference sequence). DNA for the CDR3: TGTGCCAGCAGCTTAGCGGGGACGGTGGATGAGCAGTTCTTC. Amino acids: CASSLAGTVDEQFF.

The rearrangement uses TRBV6-1 and TRBJ1-2; D gene uncertain. Trimming left V 7 bases short and J 2 bases short, with 8 bases between. The V gene's germline CDR1 is MNHNS and CDR2 SASEGT. The CDR3 sequence is 12 residues long. The CDR3 is CASTGSNYGYTF. Written as DNA, the CDR3 is TGTGCCAGCACCGGGAGCAACTATGGCTACACCTTC.

This clone was seen more than once but under ten times. This sequence joins TRBV6-6 and TRBJ2-2, with TRBD1 matching over 7 bases. V lost 6 bases, J lost 3 bases, and 7 bases stayed unmatched. Germline lookup yields CDR1 MNHNY and CDR2 SVGAGI (reference sequence). This CDR3 is built from 15 residues. CDR3 nucleotide sequence: TGTGCCAGCAGACAAGGTGACAGGGACACCGGGGAGCTGTTTTTT. Translation gives CASRQGDRDTGELFF.

This clone was detected only once. The genes are TRBV5-4 and TRBJ1-1; a weak D match, TRBD1 (6 bases). The germline gives CDR1 SGHNT, CDR2 YYREEE (reference sequence). The CDR3 totals 14 residues. With 2 bases removed from V and 5 bases from J, the gap between germline ends came to 13 bases. The CDR3 here is CASSFPGAGTEAFF. CDR3 nucleotides: TGTGCCAGCAGCTTTCCAGGGGCGGGGACTGAAGCTTTCTTT.

CDR3 amino acids: CASSEQGATYEQYF. In DNA, the CDR3 is TGTGCCAGCAGTGAACAGGGGGCCACCTACGAGCAGTACTTC. The chain joins TRBV6-4 to TRBJ2-7; TRBD1 matches at 9 bases. V was clipped by 3 bases and J by 2 bases; unmatched bases: 2. Germline CDR1 and CDR2: MRHNA and SNTAGT. The CDR3 consists of 14 residues.

The DNA of the CDR3 is TGTGCCAGCAGCCCGACTAGCGGGGTCTTCTCCTACGAGCAGTACTTC. The encoded protein is CASSPTSGVFSYEQYF. V is TRBV2 and J is TRBJ2-7; 11 bases are shared with TRBD2. The germline CDR1 and CDR2 sequences are SNHLY and FYNNEI. V shed 6 bases and J 0 bases; nucleotides not matched to a gene: 7. This CDR3 spans 16 amino acids.